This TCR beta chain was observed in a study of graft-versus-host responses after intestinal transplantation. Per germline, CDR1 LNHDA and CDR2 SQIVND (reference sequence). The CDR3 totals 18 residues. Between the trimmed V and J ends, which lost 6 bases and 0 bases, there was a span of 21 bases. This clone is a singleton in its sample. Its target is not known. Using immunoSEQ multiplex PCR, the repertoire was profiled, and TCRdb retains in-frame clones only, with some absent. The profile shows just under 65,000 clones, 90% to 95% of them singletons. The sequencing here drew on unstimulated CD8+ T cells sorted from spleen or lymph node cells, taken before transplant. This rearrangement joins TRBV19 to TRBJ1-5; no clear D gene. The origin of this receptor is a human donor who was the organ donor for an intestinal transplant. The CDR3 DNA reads TGTGCCAGTAGCCTGGTAGAGGGAGACGTATATAGCAATCAGCCCCAGCATTTT. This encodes CASSLVEGDVYSNQPQHF. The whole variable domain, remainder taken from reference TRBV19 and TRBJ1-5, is DGGITQSPKYLFRKEGQNVTLSCEQNLNHDAMYWYRQDPGQGLRLIYYSQIVNDFQKGDIAEGYSVSREKKESFPLTVTSAQKNPTAFYLCASSLVEGDVYSNQPQHFGDGTRLSIL.